Shown below are 17 T cell receptor beta chains from a single sample sequenced in a study of blood T cell repertoires in COVID-19. The assay was immunoSEQ multiplex PCR, and TCRdb's table has in-frame clones only and misses some. The sample includes about 240,000 clones, 75% to 90% of them seen just once. The sequencing sample was made of peripheral blood. These receptors were obtained from a woman of 80 years or more with COVID-19, enrolled during active disease.

This clone has just one count. The genes are TRBV18 and TRBJ1-1; the D gene is possibly TRBD1 (5 bases). Trimming shortened V by 6 bases and J by 3 bases, and 11 bases separated the two germline ends. The V gene's germline CDR1 is KGHSH and CDR2 LQKENI. This CDR3 comprises 13 residues. CDR3 DNA sequence: TGTGCCAGCTCTCTGGGACTGGACACTGAAGCTTTCTTT. Protein: CASSLGLDTEAFF.

The chain joins TRBV19 to TRBJ1-5, with a weak D call TRBD1 (5 bases). This CDR3 comprises 15 residues. V was pared by 6 bases and J by 2 bases, with 14 bases between. Per the germline V gene, CDR1 is LNHDA and CDR2 is SQIVND (reference sequence). The CDR3 loop is CASSPMGGGNQPQHF. CDR3 sequence (DNA): TGTGCCAGTAGCCCTATGGGGGGAGGCAATCAGCCCCAGCATTTT.

The table lists this clone with a few counts. This sequence joins TRBV3-1 (or the pseudogene TRBV3-2) and TRBJ1-1; 7 bases line up with TRBD1. Germline loops: CDR1 LGHDT, CDR2 YNNKEL (reference sequence). The CDR3 is 15 residues long. Unmatched junction bases numbered 9, after V lost 1 base and J lost 7 bases. The CDR3 here is CASSQVGGPLVEAFF. The CDR3 DNA follows: TGTGCCAGCAGCCAAGTAGGGGGCCCACTGGTTGAAGCTTTCTTT.

The gene calls are TRBV6-2 or TRBV6-3 and TRBJ1-2; 7 bases fit TRBD1. Germline V gives CDR1 MNHEY, CDR2 SVGEGT. This CDR3 is 15 amino acids long. Trimming took 0 bases from V and 7 from J; bases not matched to a gene: 8. CDR3 sequence reads: CASSYSGQPTSGYTF. DNA of the CDR3: TGTGCCAGCAGTTACTCGGGACAGCCCACGAGTGGCTACACCTTC.

The count of this clone is one. The gene calls are TRBV5-1 and TRBJ1-1; TRBD1 matches at 8 bases. Germline V gene data show CDR1 as SGHRS and CDR2 as YFSETQ. V trimming: 1 base; J trimming: 5 bases; junction bases outside the gene matches: 4. This CDR3 has 14 amino acids. This chain's CDR3 is CASSLQGARTEAFF. CDR3 nucleotides: TGCGCCAGCAGCTTGCAGGGGGCGCGGACTGAAGCTTTCTTT.

With regard to this clone: Relative to the germline gene, one junction end is altered; a read error may explain this. This rearrangement joins TRBV19 to TRBJ1-5, with 8 positions matching TRBD1. Germline V CDR1 and CDR2: LNHDA, SQIVND (reference sequence). The CDR3 is made up of 16 amino acids. CDR3 sequence reads: CASSTPGGGRNRPQHF. CDR3 sequence (DNA): TGTGCCAGTAGCACCCCAGGGGGCGGTAGAAATCGGCCCCAGCATTTT.

The chain has TRBV18 and TRBJ1-2; TRBD1 aligns across 7 bases. This CDR3 has 12 amino acids. CDR1 is KGHSH and CDR2 is LQKENI in the germline V gene. V shed 3 bases, J shed 8 bases, and the junction held 3 bases outside the gene matches. Here the CDR3 reads CASSPEGAGYTF. The CDR3 region has the DNA TGTGCCAGCTCACCCGAGGGGGCCGGCTACACCTTC.

The rearrangement links TRBV30 to TRBJ2-7; 9 nucleotides line up with TRBD1. Germline assignment: CDR1 GTSNPN and CDR2 SVGIG (reference sequence). Trimming at V came to 3 bases and at J to 3 bases, leaving 6 bases not matched to a gene. The CDR3 has 14 amino acids. The CDR3 loop reads CAWSGQGSSYEQYF. In nucleotides, the CDR3 is TGTGCCTGGAGCGGACAGGGGAGCAGCTACGAGCAGTACTTC.

J is TRBJ1-5 and V is TRBV19; 7 bases map to TRBD1. CDR1 LNHDA and CDR2 SQIVND come from the germline V gene (reference sequence). V gave up 5 bases and J gave up 3 bases; unmatched junction bases: 10. This CDR3 is built from 16 residues. CDR3 nucleotides: TGTGCCAGTAGTTCTTCGACAGGGATGGACAATCAGCCCCAGCATTTT. Its translation is CASSSSTGMDNQPQHF.

The chain links TRBV18 to TRBJ1-4; D possibly corresponds to TRBD1 (6 bases). Germline CDR1 and CDR2: KGHSH and LQKENI. This CDR3 has 16 amino acids. Trimming stripped 9 bases from V and 5 bases from J, with 22 bases between. For the CDR3, the DNA is TGTGCCAGTAGTACAGGGTCTGGCGCCCCAAATGAAAAACTGTTTTTT. This translates into CASSTGSGAPNEKLFF.

J is TRBJ1-1 and V is TRBV18; 7 bases line up with TRBD1. The ends lost 0 bases at V and 3 bases at J; junction bases unmatched: 7. In germline, CDR1 is KGHSH, CDR2 LQKENI. The CDR3 has 16 residues. This CDR3 reads CASSPPDRLGHTEAFF. The DNA of the CDR3 is TGTGCCAGCTCACCACCGGACAGGTTAGGCCACACTGAAGCTTTCTTT.

Details on this clone: The germline gene is not matched at one end of the junction; a read error may be the cause. The sample carries other DNA sequences with the same CDR3. The V call is TRBV2, the J call TRBJ1-1; D gene uncertain. The CDR3 loop spans 13 amino acids. The germline V gene has CDR1 SNHLY and CDR2 FYNNEI. DNA for the CDR3: TGTGCTAGCATGACCGACAAGGACACTGAAGCTTTCTTT. Encoded protein: CASMTDKDTEAFF.

The sample holds a few counts of this clone. The J gene is TRBJ1-2, the V gene TRBV5-8; no firm D call. V gave up 2 bases and J gave up 4 bases, with 15 bases separating them. Per the germline V gene, CDR1 is SGHTS and CDR2 is YDEGEE. CDR3 size: 15 residues. The CDR3 DNA is TGTGCCAGCAGCTTCGTCCGAGGGAAAGGCTATGGCTACACCTTC. This sequence encodes CASSFVRGKGYGYTF.

The chain carries TRBV6-1 and TRBJ2-4, with 9 bases lining up with TRBD1. Looked up from germline, CDR1 is MNHNS and CDR2 is SASEGT. The CDR3 sequence is 17 residues long. V lost 4 bases to trimming and J lost 2 bases; unmatched junction nucleotides: 9. The CDR3 spells CASSAGQGQPTKNIQYF. CDR3 DNA: TGTGCCAGCAGTGCGGGACAGGGTCAACCGACCAAAAACATTCAGTACTTC.

The CDR3 is CASSLRGRRGQGADTQYF. The CDR3, as DNA: TGTGCCAGCAGCTTACGTGGACGACGAGGACAGGGGGCAGATACGCAGTATTTT. The V call is TRBV14, the J call TRBJ2-3; TRBD1 matches at 10 bases. V gave up 5 bases and J gave up 4 bases; unmatched junction bases: 15. The germline V gene has CDR1 SGHDN and CDR2 FVKESK. CDR3 size: 18 residues.

The chain carries TRBV25-1 and TRBJ1-4; weak D call: TRBD1 (5 bases). This CDR3 has 13 residues. Per the germline V gene, CDR1 is MGHDK and CDR2 is SYGVNS. V lost 3 bases to trimming and J lost 9 bases, with 11 bases between them. CDR3 coding DNA: TGTGCCAGCAGTGAGCCTCAGGGAAAAAAACTGTTTTTT. Amino acids: CASSEPQGKKLFF.

J is TRBJ1-2 and V is TRBV6-5; D perhaps matches TRBD1 (6 bases). CDR1 is MNHEY and CDR2 is SVGAGI in the germline V gene. The CDR3 length is 13 residues. V was clipped by 2 bases and J by 6 bases, with 10 bases between them. CDR3 protein: CASSYRQENGYTF. CDR3 bases: TGTGCCAGCAGTTACCGACAGGAGAATGGCTACACCTTC.